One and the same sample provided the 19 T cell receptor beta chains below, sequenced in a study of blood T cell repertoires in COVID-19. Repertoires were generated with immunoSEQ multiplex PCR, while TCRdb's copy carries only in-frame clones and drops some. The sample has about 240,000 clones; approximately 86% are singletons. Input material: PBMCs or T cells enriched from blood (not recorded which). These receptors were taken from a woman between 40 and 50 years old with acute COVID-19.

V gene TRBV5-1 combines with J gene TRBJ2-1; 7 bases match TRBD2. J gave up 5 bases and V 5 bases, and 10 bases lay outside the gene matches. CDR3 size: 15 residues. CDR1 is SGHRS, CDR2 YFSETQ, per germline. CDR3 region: CASRAGGSTNNEQFF. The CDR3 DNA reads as TGCGCCAGCAGGGCCGGCGGGAGTACAAACAATGAGCAGTTCTTC.

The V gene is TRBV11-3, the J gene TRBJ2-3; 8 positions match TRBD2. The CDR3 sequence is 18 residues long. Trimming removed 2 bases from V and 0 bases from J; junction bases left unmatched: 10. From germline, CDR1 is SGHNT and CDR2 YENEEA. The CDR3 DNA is TGTGCCAGCAGCTTATGGATTAGCGGGGCTTTTAGCACAGATACGCAGTATTTT. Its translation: CASSLWISGAFSTDTQYF.

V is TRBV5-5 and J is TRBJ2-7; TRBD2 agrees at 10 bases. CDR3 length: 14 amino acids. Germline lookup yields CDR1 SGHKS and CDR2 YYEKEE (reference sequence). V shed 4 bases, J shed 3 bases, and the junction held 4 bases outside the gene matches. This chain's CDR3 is CASSRTSGIYEQYF. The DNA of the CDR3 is TGTGCCAGCAGCCGGACTAGCGGAATCTACGAGCAGTACTTC.

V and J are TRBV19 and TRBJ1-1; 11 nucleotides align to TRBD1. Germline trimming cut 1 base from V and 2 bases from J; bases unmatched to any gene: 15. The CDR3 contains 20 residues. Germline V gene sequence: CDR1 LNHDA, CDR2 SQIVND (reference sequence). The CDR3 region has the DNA TGTGCCAGTAGTATAGGGACAGGGGGCATTCGACCAAAAAAAAACACTGAAGCTTTCTTT. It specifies CASSIGTGGIRPKKNTEAFF.

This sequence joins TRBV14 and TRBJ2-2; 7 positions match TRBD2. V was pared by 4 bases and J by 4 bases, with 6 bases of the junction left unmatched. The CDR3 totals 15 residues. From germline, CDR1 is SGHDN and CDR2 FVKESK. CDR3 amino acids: CASSLGRGGTGELFF. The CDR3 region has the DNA TGTGCCAGCAGCCTGGGGAGGGGAGGCACCGGGGAGCTGTTTTTT.

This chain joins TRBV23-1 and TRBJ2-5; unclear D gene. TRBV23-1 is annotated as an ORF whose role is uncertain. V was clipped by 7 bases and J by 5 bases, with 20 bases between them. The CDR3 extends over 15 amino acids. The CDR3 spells CASTRRLPPLETQYF. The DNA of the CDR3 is TGCGCCAGCACTCGGCGGCTACCACCCCTGGAGACCCAGTACTTC.

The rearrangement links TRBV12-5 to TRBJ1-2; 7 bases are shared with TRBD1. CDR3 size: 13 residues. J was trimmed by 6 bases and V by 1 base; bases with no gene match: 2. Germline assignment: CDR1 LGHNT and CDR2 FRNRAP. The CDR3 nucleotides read TGTGCTAGTGGTTTGGACAGGGGCCATGGCTACACCTTC. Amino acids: CASGLDRGHGYTF.

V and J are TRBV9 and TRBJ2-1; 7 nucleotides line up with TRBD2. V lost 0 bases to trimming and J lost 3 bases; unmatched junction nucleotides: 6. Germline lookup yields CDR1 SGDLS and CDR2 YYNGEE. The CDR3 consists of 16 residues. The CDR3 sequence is CASSVGLSGIYNEQFF. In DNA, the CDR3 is TGTGCCAGCAGCGTAGGGTTAAGCGGGATCTACAATGAGCAGTTCTTC.

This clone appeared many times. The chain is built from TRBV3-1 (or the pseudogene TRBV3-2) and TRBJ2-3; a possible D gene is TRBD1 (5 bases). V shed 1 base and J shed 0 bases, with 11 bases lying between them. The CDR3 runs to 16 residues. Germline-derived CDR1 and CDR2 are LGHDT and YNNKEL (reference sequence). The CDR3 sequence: CASSQALQASTDTQYF. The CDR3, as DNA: TGTGCCAGCAGCCAAGCCTTACAGGCAAGCACAGATACGCAGTATTTT.

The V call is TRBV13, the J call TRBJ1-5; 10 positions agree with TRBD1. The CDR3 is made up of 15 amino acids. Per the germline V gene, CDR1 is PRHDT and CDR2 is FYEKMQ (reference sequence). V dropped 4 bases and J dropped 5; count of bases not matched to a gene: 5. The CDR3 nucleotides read TGTGCCAGCAGCTCTAGCGGGACAGGGGATCAGCCCCAGCATTTT. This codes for CASSSSGTGDQPQHF.

The CDR3 DNA is TGTGCCATCAGTCAGGGGGCGCGGGCGGCAGATACGCAGTATTTT. Its protein product is CAISQGARAADTQYF. The rearrangement links TRBV10-3 to TRBJ2-3, with 8 positions matching TRBD1. The CDR3 runs to 15 residues. With V trimmed by 5 bases and J by 4 bases, 8 bases remained unmatched. CDR1 and CDR2 from the germline V gene are ENHRY and SYGVKD.

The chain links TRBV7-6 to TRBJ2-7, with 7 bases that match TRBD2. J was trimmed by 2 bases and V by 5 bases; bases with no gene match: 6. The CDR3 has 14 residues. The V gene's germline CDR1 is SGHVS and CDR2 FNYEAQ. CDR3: CASSASGYTYEQYF. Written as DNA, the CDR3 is TGTGCCAGCAGCGCTAGCGGATATACCTACGAGCAGTACTTC.

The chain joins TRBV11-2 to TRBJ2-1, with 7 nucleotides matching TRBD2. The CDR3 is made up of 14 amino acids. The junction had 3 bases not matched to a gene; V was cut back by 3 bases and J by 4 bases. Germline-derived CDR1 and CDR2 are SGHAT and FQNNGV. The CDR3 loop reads CASSFERGYNEQFF. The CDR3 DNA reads TGTGCCAGCAGCTTCGAGCGGGGTTACAATGAGCAGTTCTTC.

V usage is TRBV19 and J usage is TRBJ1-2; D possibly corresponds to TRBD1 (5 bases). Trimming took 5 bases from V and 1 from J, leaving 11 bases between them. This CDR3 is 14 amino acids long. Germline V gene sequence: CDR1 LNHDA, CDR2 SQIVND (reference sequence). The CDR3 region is CASSRSGDNYGYTF. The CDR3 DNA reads TGTGCCAGTAGTCGTTCGGGGGATAACTATGGCTACACCTTC. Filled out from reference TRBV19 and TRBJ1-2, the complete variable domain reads DGGITQSPKYLFRKEGQNVTLSCEQNLNHDAMYWYRQDPGQGLRLIYYSQIVNDFQKGDIAEGYSVSREKKESFPLTVTSAQKNPTAFYLCASSRSGDNYGYTFGSGTRLTVV.

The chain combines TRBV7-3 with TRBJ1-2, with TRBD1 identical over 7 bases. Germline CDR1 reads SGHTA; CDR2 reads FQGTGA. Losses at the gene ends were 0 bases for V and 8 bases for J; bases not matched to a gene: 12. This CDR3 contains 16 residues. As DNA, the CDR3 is TGTGCCAGCAGCTTAACGCACGAATCGACAGGGCGGGGCTACACCTTC. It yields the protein CASSLTHESTGRGYTF.

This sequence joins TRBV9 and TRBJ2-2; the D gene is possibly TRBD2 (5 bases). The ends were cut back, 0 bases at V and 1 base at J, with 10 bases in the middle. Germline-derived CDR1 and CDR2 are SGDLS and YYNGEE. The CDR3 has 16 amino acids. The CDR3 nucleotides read TGTGCCAGCAGCGTAGGGGCTAGCAGGAACACCGGGGAGCTGTTTTTT. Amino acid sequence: CASSVGASRNTGELFF.

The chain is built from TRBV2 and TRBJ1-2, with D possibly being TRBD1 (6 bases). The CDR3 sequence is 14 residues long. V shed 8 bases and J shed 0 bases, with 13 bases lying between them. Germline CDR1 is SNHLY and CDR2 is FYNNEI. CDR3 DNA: TGTGCCAGCTCACAGGGCACGACTAACTATGGCTACACCTTC. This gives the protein CASSQGTTNYGYTF.

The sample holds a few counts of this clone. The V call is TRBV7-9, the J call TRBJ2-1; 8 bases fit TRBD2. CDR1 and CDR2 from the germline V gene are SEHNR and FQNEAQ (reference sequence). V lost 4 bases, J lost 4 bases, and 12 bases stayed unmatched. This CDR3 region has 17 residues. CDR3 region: CASSSNLTGGPYNEQFF. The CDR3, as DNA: TGTGCCAGCAGCTCAAACCTGACGGGAGGGCCTTACAATGAGCAGTTCTTC. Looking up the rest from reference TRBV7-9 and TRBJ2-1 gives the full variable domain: DTGVSQNPRHKITKRGQNVTFRCDPISEHNRLYWYRQTLGQGPEFLTYFQNEAQLEKSRLLSDRFSAERPKGSFSTLEIQRTEQGDSAMYLCASSSNLTGGPYNEQFFGPGTRLTVL.

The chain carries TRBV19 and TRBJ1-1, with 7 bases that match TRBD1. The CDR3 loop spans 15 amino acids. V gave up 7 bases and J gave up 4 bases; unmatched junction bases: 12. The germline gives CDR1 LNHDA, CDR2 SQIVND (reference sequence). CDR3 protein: CASMGTGEVGTEAFF. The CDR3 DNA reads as TGTGCCAGTATGGGCACAGGGGAGGTCGGCACTGAAGCTTTCTTT.